Below are 31 T cell receptor beta chains sequenced from a single sample in a study of cytomegalovirus exposure and HLA in healthy donors. The repertoire was sequenced with immunoSEQ multiplex PCR; TCRdb's copy has only in-frame clones and lacks some. The table records some 110,000 clones, roughly 83% of them present only once. The sequenced sample was PBMCs. These receptors originate from a man aged 18 to 30 in good health and CMV-seronegative.

A few counts support this clone. The J gene is TRBJ2-1, the V gene TRBV5-6; D not resolved. Per the germline V gene, CDR1 is SGHDT and CDR2 is YYEEEE. The CDR3 covers 19 residues. Trimming took off 4 bases at V and 0 bases at J, with 23 bases between the two ends. CDR3 sequence reads: CASSAEPTFSESSYNEQFF. CDR3 DNA sequence: TGTGCCAGCAGCGCAGAGCCGACCTTCTCGGAGAGCTCCTACAATGAGCAGTTCTTC.

The chain joins TRBV6-6 to TRBJ2-7; weak D call: TRBD1 (6 bases). CDR1 is MNHNY and CDR2 is SVGAGI in the germline V gene (reference sequence). CDR3 size: 15 residues. V was shortened by 7 bases and J by 0 bases, with 16 bases between the two germline ends. The CDR3 region is CASTYLQGISYEQYF. CDR3 DNA: TGTGCCAGCACCTACTTACAGGGAATCTCCTACGAGCAGTACTTC.

The chain employs TRBV19 and TRBJ1-5; TRBD1 might be the D (5 bases). The V end lost 5 bases, the J end lost 0 bases, and 11 bases lay between the germline ends. Germline V gene data show CDR1 as LNHDA and CDR2 as SQIVND (reference sequence). The CDR3 runs to 15 residues. CDR3 in amino acids: CASSLGDSSNQPQHF. The DNA of the CDR3 is TGTGCCAGTAGTTTAGGGGACTCTAGCAATCAGCCCCAGCATTTT.

The chain recombines TRBV5-1 with TRBJ2-3, with 9 bases matching TRBD2. The CDR3 runs 15 residues. From germline, CDR1 is SGHRS and CDR2 YFSETQ. The junction had 4 bases not matched to a gene; V was cut back by 1 base and J by 4 bases. The DNA of the CDR3 is TGCGCCAGCAGCTTGAAGCGGGGGGATGCAGATACGCAGTATTTT. It yields the protein CASSLKRGDADTQYF.

This chain links TRBV6-5 with TRBJ1-5; 8 positions match TRBD1. The germline V gene encodes CDR1 MNHEY and CDR2 SVGAGI. V trimming: 6 bases; J trimming: 2 bases; junction bases outside the gene matches: 0. The CDR3 contains 13 residues. CDR3: CASRGQGNQPQHF. CDR3 DNA sequence: TGTGCCAGCAGGGGACAGGGCAATCAGCCCCAGCATTTT.

The gene calls are TRBV10-2 and TRBJ2-3; 8 nucleotides agree with TRBD2. CDR1 and CDR2 from the germline V gene are WSHSY and SAAADI. This CDR3 spans 16 amino acids. V shed 6 bases, J shed 1 base, and the junction held 9 bases outside the gene matches. CDR3 bases: TGCGCCAGCAGGGGGTCAGCGGGAGAGCGCACAGATACGCAGTATTTT. Its protein is CASRGSAGERTDTQYF.

For this clone: This CDR3 is also generated by other DNA sequences in the sample. The chain couples TRBV5-1 to TRBJ1-5; D not resolved. Germline loops: CDR1 SGHRS, CDR2 YFSETQ. Trimming took off 0 bases at V and 7 bases at J, with 8 bases between the two ends. The CDR3 has 13 residues. The CDR3 region has the DNA TGCGCCAGCAGCTTGGCAGTAAACCAGCCCCAGCATTTT. It is translated as CASSLAVNQPQHF. Using reference TRBV5-1 and TRBJ1-5 for the parts outside the CDR3, the full variable domain is KAGVTQTPRYLIKTRGQQVTLSCSPISGHRSVSWYQQTPGQGLQFLFEYFSETQRNKGNFPGRFSGRQFSNSRSEMNVSTLELGDSALYLCASSLAVNQPQHFGDGTRLSIL.

This clone appeared once. The chain couples TRBV18 to TRBJ2-2; D ambiguous. Germline V gene data show CDR1 as KGHSH and CDR2 as LQKENI. This CDR3 region has 14 residues. Trimming removed 5 bases from V and 3 bases from J, with 10 bases in between. The CDR3 DNA reads TGTGCCAGCTCAGAACAGCAAGACACCGGGGAGCTGTTTTTT. This encodes CASSEQQDTGELFF.

V gene TRBV15 combines with J gene TRBJ2-7; TRBD1 is a possible D gene (6 bases). This CDR3 spans 14 amino acids. Germline CDR1 is LNHNV and CDR2 is YYDKDF (reference sequence). V dropped 3 bases and J dropped 2 bases, with 11 bases sitting between them. The CDR3 nucleotides read TGTGCCACCAGCAGGTCAGGGGCCACCTACGAGCAGTACTTC. Amino acid sequence: CATSRSGATYEQYF.

V is TRBV2 and J is TRBJ1-1, with no clear D. CDR3 length: 13 amino acids. Per the germline V gene, CDR1 is SNHLY and CDR2 is FYNNEI. V lost 2 bases, J lost 2 bases, and 6 bases lay in between. CDR3 sequence: CASSENPNTEAFF. Here the CDR3 DNA reads TGTGCCAGCAGTGAAAATCCTAACACTGAAGCTTTCTTT.

The chain joins TRBV7-9 to TRBJ2-5, with 7 positions matching TRBD2. This CDR3 comprises 15 residues. CDR1 SEHNR and CDR2 FQNEAQ come from the germline V gene (reference sequence). V dropped 4 bases and J dropped 5; count of bases not matched to a gene: 10. CDR3 sequence (DNA): TGTGCCAGCAGCTCCGGAAGTGGGGAGGGCGAGACCCAGTACTTC. The encoded protein is CASSSGSGEGETQYF.

The gene calls are TRBV10-1 and TRBJ2-3; 12 bases match TRBD1. The V gene end was trimmed by 5 bases and the J gene end by 3 bases; junction bases not matched to a gene: 3. The CDR3 contains 15 residues. Germline-derived CDR1 and CDR2 are WNHNN and SYGVQD (reference sequence). As DNA, the CDR3 is TGCGCCAGCAGTCGGGACAGGGGGCCGACAGATACGCAGTATTTT. Encoded protein: CASSRDRGPTDTQYF.

CDR3 DNA: TGTGCCAGCAGTTTGGGTCCCGGGACAGGGTTTCTTTTGGGCAATCAGCCCCAGCATTTT. It translates to CASSLGPGTGFLLGNQPQHF. The chain links TRBV6-9 to TRBJ1-5; TRBD1 matches at 9 bases. Germline V CDR1 and CDR2: MNHGY, SVAAGI. V lost 4 bases to trimming and J lost 2 bases; unmatched junction nucleotides: 18. This CDR3 is built from 20 residues.

This clone was recorded once. V is TRBV7-8 and J is TRBJ2-7; 12 bases agree with TRBD1. The junction had 25 bases not matched to a gene; V was cut back by 5 bases and J by 2 bases. This CDR3 region has 22 residues. Germline CDR1 and CDR2: SGHVS and FQNEAQ. Here the CDR3 reads CASSHRDRGQVGAGGRPYEQYF. The CDR3, as DNA: TGTGCCAGCAGCCACCGGGACAGGGGGCAAGTCGGAGCGGGTGGAAGACCCTACGAGCAGTACTTC.

The gene calls are TRBV6-5 and TRBJ1-2; TRBD1 matches 7 bases. This CDR3 spans 14 amino acids. Trimming removed 4 bases from V and 6 bases from J; junction bases left unmatched: 8. Looked up from germline, CDR1 is MNHEY and CDR2 is SVGAGI. CDR3 nucleotide sequence: TGTGCCAGCAGTTCTCTAGGGGGCGGGCATGGCTACACCTTC. The encoded protein is CASSSLGGGHGYTF.

CDR3 DNA sequence: TGTGCCAGCAGCGTAGGGCAGGGTGAAGCTTTCTTT. As protein: CASSVGQGEAFF. V is TRBV9 and J is TRBJ1-1; perhaps TRBD1 as D (5 bases). Germline V CDR1 and CDR2: SGDLS, YYNGEE. The CDR3 covers 12 residues. Trimming pared 0 bases from V and 7 bases from J, leaving 7 bases between.

The J gene is TRBJ2-2, the V gene TRBV5-1; D not resolved. Per germline, CDR1 SGHRS and CDR2 YFSETQ. V was cut by 0 bases and J by 8 bases, with 8 bases left in between. This CDR3 has 13 residues. CDR3 coding DNA: TGCGCCAGCAGCTTGGTTCAGGAAGGGGAGCTGTTTTTT. Protein: CASSLVQEGELFF. Together with reference TRBV5-1 and TRBJ2-2, the CDR3 gives the full variable domain: KAGVTQTPRYLIKTRGQQVTLSCSPISGHRSVSWYQQTPGQGLQFLFEYFSETQRNKGNFPGRFSGRQFSNSRSEMNVSTLELGDSALYLCASSLVQEGELFFGEGSRLTVL.

This clone occurred once. V and J are TRBV20-1 and TRBJ2-1, with D unresolved. CDR1 and CDR2 from the germline V gene are DFQATT and SNEGSKA (reference sequence). The CDR3 sequence is 11 residues long. The V end was cut by 6 bases, the J end by 4 bases, with 7 bases between. The DNA for the CDR3 is TGCAGTGCAAAGCATTACAATGAGCAGTTCTTC. Protein product: CSAKHYNEQFF.

The rearrangement links TRBV27 to TRBJ2-1; 8 nucleotides align to TRBD1. The CDR3 consists of 15 residues. Per germline, CDR1 MNHEY and CDR2 SMNVEV (reference sequence). Germline trimming cut 3 bases from V and 3 bases from J; bases unmatched to any gene: 4. The CDR3 here is CASSLEDRVYNEQFF. DNA for the CDR3: TGTGCCAGCAGTTTGGAGGACAGGGTCTACAATGAGCAGTTCTTC.

The V and J genes are TRBV2 and TRBJ2-7; weak D call: TRBD1 (6 bases). The V end was cut by 6 bases, the J end by 4 bases, with 13 bases between. Germline values: CDR1 SNHLY, CDR2 FYNNEI. CDR3 length equals 13 residues. The CDR3 DNA sequence: TGTGCCAGCAGGACAGATGGACAGTACGAGCAGTACTTC. Residues: CASRTDGQYEQYF. Based on the CDR3 plus reference TRBV2 and TRBJ2-7, the full variable domain is EPEVTQTPSHQVTQMGQEVILRCVPISNHLYFYWYRQILGQKVEFLVSFYNNEISEKSEIFDDQFSVERPDGSNFTLKIRSTKLEDSAMYFCASRTDGQYEQYFGPGTRLTVT.

The chain is built from TRBV5-1 and TRBJ2-1, with D possibly being TRBD2 (6 bases). Trimming shortened V by 4 bases and J by 4 bases, and 12 bases separated the two germline ends. The CDR3 is made up of 14 amino acids. CDR1 is SGHRS and CDR2 is YFSETQ in the germline V gene. The CDR3 loop is CASSLETRYNEQFF. CDR3 in DNA: TGCGCCAGCAGCCTAGAGACTAGATACAATGAGCAGTTCTTC.

This clone has only one observation. The chain carries TRBV10-1 and TRBJ2-2, with TRBD2 matching 8 bases. Germline CDR1 and CDR2: WNHNN and SYGVQD (reference sequence). The ends lost 9 bases at V and 6 bases at J; junction bases unmatched: 9. This CDR3 region has 14 residues. The CDR3 loop is CASSAGVLAGELFF. CDR3 bases: TGCGCCAGTTCAGCGGGAGTTCTTGCCGGGGAGCTGTTTTTT.

The chain combines TRBV27 with TRBJ2-3; tentative D call: TRBD1 (6 bases). The CDR3 covers 13 residues. With 6 bases removed from V and 7 bases from J, the gap between germline ends came to 14 bases. CDR1 and CDR2 from the germline V gene are MNHEY and SMNVEV (reference sequence). The CDR3 DNA follows: TGTGCCAGCAGATCATTGGGGACATATACGCAGTATTTT. It yields the protein CASRSLGTYTQYF.

The chain combines TRBV6-6 with TRBJ2-7; the D gene is possibly TRBD1 (6 bases). The CDR3 has 13 amino acids. Germline CDR1 reads MNHNY; CDR2 reads SVGAGI (reference sequence). V gave up 6 bases and J gave up 5 bases, with 14 bases separating them. The CDR3 protein is CASRDTGTHEQYF. The CDR3 coding sequence is TGTGCCAGCAGGGATACAGGGACCCACGAGCAGTACTTC.

V is TRBV7-2 and J is TRBJ2-7, with D possibly being TRBD1 (7 bases). Deletions cut 5 bases from V and 2 bases from J, with 13 bases between. Germline CDR1 is SGHTA and CDR2 is FQGNSA. The CDR3 is 14 amino acids. CDR3 loop: CASSRRGRTYEQYF. CDR3 nucleotides: TGTGCCAGCAGCCGGAGGGGGCGGACCTACGAGCAGTACTTC.

The chain has TRBV19 and TRBJ1-1; 8 nucleotides agree with TRBD1. In germline, CDR1 is LNHDA, CDR2 SQIVND (reference sequence). The length of the CDR3 is 14 residues. The V gene end was trimmed by 4 bases and the J gene end by 0 bases; junction bases not matched to a gene: 1. This CDR3 is CASSRTGMNTEAFF. In DNA, the CDR3 is TGTGCCAGTAGTAGGACAGGGATGAACACTGAAGCTTTCTTT.

DNA of the CDR3: TGTGCCTGGAGTGGGGGGACGACAGGGGGCGAGACCCAGTACTTC. Translation: CAWSGGTTGGETQYF. The chain is built from TRBV30 and TRBJ2-5; 10 bases are shared with TRBD1. Germline trimming cut 1 base from V and 5 bases from J; bases unmatched to any gene: 7. This CDR3 is built from 15 residues. Germline V gene lookup returns CDR1 GTSNPN and CDR2 SVGIG (reference sequence).

The chain couples TRBV6-1 to TRBJ2-7, with 12 nucleotides matching TRBD2. The CDR3 extends over 15 amino acids. Trimming cost V 2 bases and J 5 bases; bases outside gene matches: 4. The V gene's germline CDR1 is MNHNS and CDR2 SASEGT. In DNA, the CDR3 is TGTGCCAGCAGTGAACTAGCGGGAGGGACCCACGAGCAGTACTTC. Translating it yields CASSELAGGTHEQYF.

The V and J genes are TRBV29-1 and TRBJ1-1; TRBD1 aligns across 7 bases. V was clipped by 6 bases and J by 5 bases; unmatched bases: 9. Germline V lookup: CDR1 SQVTM, CDR2 ANQGSEA. The length of the CDR3 is 13 residues. CDR3 DNA: TGCAGCGTACTGACAGGGAATAAGACTGAAGCTTTCTTT. Residues: CSVLTGNKTEAFF.

The V and J genes are TRBV29-1 and TRBJ2-1, with 12 nucleotides matching TRBD2. CDR3 length: 14 amino acids. The ends lost 4 bases at V and 2 bases at J; junction bases unmatched: 0. CDR1 and CDR2 from the germline V gene are SQVTM and ANQGSEA. CDR3 protein: CSVGTSGAYNEQFF. The DNA for the CDR3 is TGCAGCGTTGGGACTAGCGGGGCCTACAATGAGCAGTTCTTC.

This clone was detected only a few times. The chain combines TRBV7-8 with TRBJ1-2; TRBD1 agrees at 8 bases. The CDR3 consists of 15 residues. J lost 4 bases, V lost 1 base, and 5 bases had no gene match. Germline loops: CDR1 SGHVS, CDR2 FQNEAQ. The CDR3 region has the DNA TGTGCCAGCAGCTTAGTCCAGGGGGCTATCTATGGCTACACCTTC. Translated: CASSLVQGAIYGYTF.